A selection of T cell receptor beta chains follows, all from one sample in a study of blood T cell repertoires in COVID-19. Assay used: immunoSEQ multiplex PCR; TCRdb lists only in-frame clones, some missing. The sample carries 150,000 to 190,000 clones, about 80% recorded once. Sequencing used peripheral blood. These receptors originate from a man in his sixties with acute or convalescent COVID-19. Both conserved end residues are part of each CDR3. D genes are given only for firm matches. Clone size is stated in some rows and not others, as once, few, many or a class when expanded.

V gene: TRBV28; clone size: NA; D gene: NA; J gene: TRBJ2-7; CDR3 DNA: TGTGCCAGCAGTTTGGGTTCGGTGGGGCGGTTCTACGAGCAGTACTTC; CDR3 protein: CASSLGSVGRFYEQYF
V gene: TRBV28; clone size: few; D gene: TRBD1; J gene: TRBJ1-2; CDR3 DNA: TGTGCCAGCAGTTTTTACGACAGGGATGGAAATGGCTACACCTTC; CDR3 protein: CASSFYDRDGNGYTF
V gene: TRBV7-7; clone size: few; D gene: NA; J gene: TRBJ1-1; CDR3 DNA: TGTGCCAGCAGCGTCGAGGTGAACACTGAAGCTTTCTTT; CDR3 protein: CASSVEVNTEAFF
V gene: TRBV9; clone size: NA; D gene: NA; J gene: TRBJ1-4; CDR3 DNA: TGTGCCAGCAGCGGAGGCTTGAGATCGGAAAAACTGTTTTTT; CDR3 protein: CASSGGLRSEKLFF
V gene: TRBV6-5; clone size: NA; D gene: NA; J gene: TRBJ1-2; CDR3 DNA: TGTGCCAGCAGTCAGTACGGCAGGGTTCGCTATGGCTACACCTTC; CDR3 protein: CASSQYGRVRYGYTF
V gene: TRBV7-8; clone size: NA; D gene: TRBD2; J gene: TRBJ2-5; CDR3 DNA: TGTGCCAGCAGCTCCCGGACTAGCGGGGGGGCCGGGACCCAGTACTTC; CDR3 protein: CASSSRTSGGAGTQYF
V gene: TRBV28; clone size: NA; D gene: NA; J gene: TRBJ2-7; CDR3 DNA: TGTGCCAGCCTTTTGGGGGGAGTGCGGAACGAGCAGTACTTC; CDR3 protein: CASLLGGVRNEQYF
V gene: TRBV11-2; clone size: NA; D gene: TRBD2; J gene: TRBJ2-1; CDR3 DNA: TGTGCCAGCAGCTTATACGGGGGGGGAATCAATGAGCAGTTCTTC; CDR3 protein: CASSLYGGGINEQFF
V gene: TRBV28; clone size: NA; D gene: TRBD2; J gene: TRBJ2-1; CDR3 DNA: TGTGCCAGCAGGGTTGGGGGAGGGCCCTCGATGAATGAGCAGTTCTTC; CDR3 protein: CASRVGGGPSMNEQFF
V gene: TRBV19; clone size: NA; D gene: TRBD2; J gene: TRBJ2-2; CDR3 DNA: TGTGCCAGCTCCGGGACTACGAACACCGGGGAGCTGTTTTTT; CDR3 protein: CASSGTTNTGELFF
V gene: TRBV6-4; clone size: NA; D gene: NA; J gene: TRBJ1-6; CDR3 DNA: TGTGCCAGCAGTGAAACCGGTGGGGGGACTCGATCACCCCTCCACTTT; CDR3 protein: CASSETGGGTRSPLHF
V gene: TRBV10-3; clone size: NA; D gene: TRBD1; J gene: TRBJ1-4; CDR3 DNA: TGTGCCATCAGGGGACAGGCTAATGAAAAACTGTTTTTT; CDR3 protein: CAIRGQANEKLFF
V gene: TRBV9; clone size: NA; D gene: TRBD1; J gene: TRBJ2-3; CDR3 DNA: TGTGCCAGCAGCGTAGCCGGGACAGAAGCACAAGATACGCAGTATTTT; CDR3 protein: CASSVAGTEAQDTQYF
V gene: TRBV18; clone size: NA; D gene: NA; J gene: TRBJ2-2; CDR3 DNA: TGTGCCAGCTCCCCCTCGGAGGGTGACACCGGGGAGCTGTTTTTT; CDR3 protein: CASSPSEGDTGELFF
V gene: TRBV6-5; clone size: NA; D gene: TRBD2; J gene: TRBJ2-1; CDR3 DNA: TGTGCCAGCACTCCCCGCGGACTAGCGAGTGAGCAGTTCTTC; CDR3 protein: CASTPRGLASEQFF
V gene: TRBV9; clone size: NA; D gene: NA; J gene: TRBJ2-3; CDR3 DNA: TGTGCCAGCAGCGTAGGAGGAGGGCCAGATACGCAGTATTTT; CDR3 protein: CASSVGGGPDTQYF
V gene: TRBV3-1/TRBV3-2; clone size: few; D gene: NA; J gene: TRBJ2-5; CDR3 DNA: TGTGCCAGCAGCCAAGCGGACGGGGTGGAGACCCAGTACTTC; CDR3 protein: CASSQADGVETQYF
V gene: TRBV3-1/TRBV3-2; clone size: NA; D gene: TRBD2; J gene: TRBJ2-5; CDR3 DNA: TGTGCCAGCAGCCAAGATAGGGCGGGAGGGGAGACCCAGTACTTC; CDR3 protein: CASSQDRAGGETQYF
V gene: TRBV28; clone size: NA; D gene: NA; J gene: TRBJ2-1; CDR3 DNA: TGTGCCAGCGGACCCACAGGGTTCAATGAGCAGTTCTTC; CDR3 protein: CASGPTGFNEQFF
V gene: TRBV24-1; clone size: NA; D gene: TRBD2; J gene: TRBJ2-3; CDR3 DNA: TGTGCCACCAGTGGCCCCGGGACTAGCGCCAGTGGGACAGATACGCAGTATTTT; CDR3 protein: CATSGPGTSASGTDTQYF
V gene: TRBV5-1; clone size: once; D gene: TRBD2; J gene: TRBJ2-2; CDR3 DNA: TGCGCCAGCAGCTCCTCACTAGCGGGAGTCACCGGGGAGCTGTTTTTT; CDR3 protein: CASSSSLAGVTGELFF
V gene: TRBV6-5; clone size: NA; D gene: TRBD2; J gene: TRBJ2-3; CDR3 DNA: TGTGCCAGCCGCACTAGCGGGAGGCCCACAGATACGCAGTATTTT; CDR3 protein: CASRTSGRPTDTQYF
V gene: TRBV24-1; clone size: NA; D gene: TRBD1; J gene: TRBJ2-7; CDR3 DNA: TGTGCCACCAGTGATGCCGGGACAGGGGGGTACGAGCAGTACTTC; CDR3 protein: CATSDAGTGGYEQYF
V gene: TRBV25-1; clone size: NA; D gene: NA; J gene: TRBJ1-4; CDR3 DNA: TGTGCCAGCAGTCCGACGGAGAGTAATGAAAAACTGTTTTTT; CDR3 protein: CASSPTESNEKLFF
V gene: TRBV29-1; clone size: NA; D gene: NA; J gene: TRBJ1-1; CDR3 DNA: TGCAGCGTTGCCCGGGAAAGAGCTTTCTTT; CDR3 protein: CSVARERAFF
V gene: TRBV7-9; clone size: NA; D gene: TRBD2; J gene: TRBJ2-3; CDR3 DNA: TGTGCCAGCAGCCTCCCTAGCGGGAACACAGATACGCAGTATTTT; CDR3 protein: CASSLPSGNTDTQYF
V gene: TRBV4-2; clone size: NA; D gene: NA; J gene: TRBJ1-2; CDR3 DNA: TGTGCCAGCAGCCAAGACGCCATAGGGCCGGGAACAGAGGGGCCCAGGGGAGCCTTC; CDR3 protein: CASSQDAIGPGTEGPRGAF
V gene: TRBV9; clone size: NA; D gene: NA; J gene: TRBJ2-7; CDR3 DNA: TGTGCCAGCAGCGTCGACGAGGGGGTCTCCTACGAGCAGTACTTC; CDR3 protein: CASSVDEGVSYEQYF
V gene: TRBV7-3; clone size: NA; D gene: NA; J gene: TRBJ1-2; CDR3 DNA: TGTGCCAGCAGTACCGGGGGAGACTATGGCTACACCTTC; CDR3 protein: CASSTGGDYGYTF
V gene: TRBV6-5; clone size: NA; D gene: NA; J gene: TRBJ1-1; CDR3 DNA: TGTGCCAGCAGAGCCGGGGGGGAACAAGCTTTCTTT; CDR3 protein: CASRAGGEQAFF
V gene: TRBV29-1; clone size: once; D gene: NA; J gene: TRBJ2-7; CDR3 DNA: TGCAGCGTTGAAACAGGGAGGGCACGGTACGAGCAGTACTTC; CDR3 protein: CSVETGRARYEQYF
V gene: TRBV7-3; clone size: NA; D gene: NA; J gene: TRBJ2-1; CDR3 DNA: TGTGCCAGCTCCCGGGCGGGGGCCAGAAACAATGAGCAGTTCTTC; CDR3 protein: CASSRAGARNNEQFF
V gene: TRBV19; clone size: NA; D gene: NA; J gene: TRBJ1-2; CDR3 DNA: TGTGCCAGTACCGAAGGACAGACCTCCAACTATGGCTACACCTTC; CDR3 protein: CASTEGQTSNYGYTF
V gene: TRBV10-3; clone size: once; D gene: TRBD1; J gene: TRBJ2-5; CDR3 DNA: TGTGCCATCAGTGATATGACAGGGATGAAGACCCAGTACTTC; CDR3 protein: CAISDMTGMKTQYF
V gene: TRBV5-4; clone size: NA; D gene: TRBD1; J gene: TRBJ1-1; CDR3 DNA: TGTGCCAGCAGCAAGGGACAGGGGAGGGCGAACACTGAAGCTTTCTTT; CDR3 protein: CASSKGQGRANTEAFF
V gene: TRBV7-9; clone size: NA; D gene: TRBD1; J gene: TRBJ2-1; CDR3 DNA: TGTGCCAGCACCCCGAAACTGGGACAGTTGGGCAATGAGCAGTTCTTC; CDR3 protein: CASTPKLGQLGNEQFF
V gene: TRBV9; clone size: NA; D gene: TRBD2; J gene: TRBJ2-1; CDR3 DNA: TGTGCCAGCAGCGTAGGAGGAGCGGGAGGACTCAATGAGCAGTTCTTC; CDR3 protein: CASSVGGAGGLNEQFF
V gene: TRBV28; clone size: NA; D gene: TRBD1; J gene: TRBJ1-2; CDR3 DNA: TGTGCCAGCAGTTCGGGACAGCTCAGTTATGGCTACACCTTC; CDR3 protein: CASSSGQLSYGYTF
V gene: TRBV6-2/TRBV6-3; clone size: NA; D gene: TRBD1; J gene: TRBJ1-5; CDR3 DNA: TGTGCCAGCAGCCTCCGACAGGGATTACAGCCCCAGCATTTT; CDR3 protein: CASSLRQGLQPQHF
V gene: TRBV4-1; clone size: NA; D gene: NA; J gene: TRBJ2-2; CDR3 DNA: TGCGCCAGCAGCCAAGATCACGCTGGGCCGAACACCGGGGAGCTGTTTTTT; CDR3 protein: CASSQDHAGPNTGELFF
V gene: TRBV18; clone size: NA; D gene: TRBD2; J gene: TRBJ2-1; CDR3 DNA: TGTGCCAGCTCACCGCTAGCGGGGGAAGGCAATGAGCAGTTCTTC; CDR3 protein: CASSPLAGEGNEQFF
V gene: TRBV4-1; clone size: NA; D gene: TRBD2; J gene: TRBJ2-1; CDR3 DNA: TGCGCCAGCAGCCAAGATCGGTCGGCTAGCGGGAGCATGGATGAGCAGTTCTTC; CDR3 protein: CASSQDRSASGSMDEQFF